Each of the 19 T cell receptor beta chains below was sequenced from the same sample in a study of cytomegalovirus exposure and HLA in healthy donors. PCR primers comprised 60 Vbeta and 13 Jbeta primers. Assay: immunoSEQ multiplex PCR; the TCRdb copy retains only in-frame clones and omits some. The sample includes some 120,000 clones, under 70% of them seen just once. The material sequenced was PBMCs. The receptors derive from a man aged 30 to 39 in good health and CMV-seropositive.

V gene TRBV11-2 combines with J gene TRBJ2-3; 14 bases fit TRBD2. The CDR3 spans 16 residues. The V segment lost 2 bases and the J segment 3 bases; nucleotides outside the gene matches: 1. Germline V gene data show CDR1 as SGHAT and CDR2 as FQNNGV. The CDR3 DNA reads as TGTGCCAGCAGCTTACGACTAGCGGGGGGGACAGATACGCAGTATTTT. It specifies CASSLRLAGGTDTQYF.

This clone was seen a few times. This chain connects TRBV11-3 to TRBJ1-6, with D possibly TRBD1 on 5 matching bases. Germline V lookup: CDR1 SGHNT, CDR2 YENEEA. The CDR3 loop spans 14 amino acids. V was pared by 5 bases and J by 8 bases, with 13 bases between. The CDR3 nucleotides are TGTGCCAGCAGCGCCGCCAGGGCCGATTCACCCCTCCACTTT. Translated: CASSAARADSPLHF.

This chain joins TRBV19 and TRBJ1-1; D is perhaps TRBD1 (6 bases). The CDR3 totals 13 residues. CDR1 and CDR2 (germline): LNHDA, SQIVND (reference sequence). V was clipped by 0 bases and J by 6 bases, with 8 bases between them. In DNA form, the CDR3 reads TGTGCCAGTAGTATAGAGGGGACACCTGAAGCTTTCTTT. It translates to CASSIEGTPEAFF.

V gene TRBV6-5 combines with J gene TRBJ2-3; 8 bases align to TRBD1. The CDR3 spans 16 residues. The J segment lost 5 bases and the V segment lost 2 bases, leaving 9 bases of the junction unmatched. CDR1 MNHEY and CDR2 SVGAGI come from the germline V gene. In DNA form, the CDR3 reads TGTGCCAGCAGTTACACCTTTTCAGGGGGCGAAGATACGCAGTATTTT. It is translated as CASSYTFSGGEDTQYF.

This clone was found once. The DNA for the CDR3 is TGTGCCAGTAGTACGCGGACAGGGGATCGCACAGATACGCAGTATTTT. Protein product: CASSTRTGDRTDTQYF. The V gene is TRBV19, the J gene TRBJ2-3; 9 bases fit TRBD1. This CDR3 contains 16 residues. V was pared by 4 bases and J by 1 base, with 6 bases of the junction left unmatched. The germline V gene encodes CDR1 LNHDA and CDR2 SQIVND (reference sequence).

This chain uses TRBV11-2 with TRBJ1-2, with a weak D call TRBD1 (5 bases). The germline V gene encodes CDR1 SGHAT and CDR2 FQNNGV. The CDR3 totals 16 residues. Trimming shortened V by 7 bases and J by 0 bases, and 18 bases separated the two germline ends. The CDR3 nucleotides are TGTGCCAGCACCGTAAGGTGGGGGGGAGCTAACTATGGCTACACCTTC. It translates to CASTVRWGGANYGYTF.

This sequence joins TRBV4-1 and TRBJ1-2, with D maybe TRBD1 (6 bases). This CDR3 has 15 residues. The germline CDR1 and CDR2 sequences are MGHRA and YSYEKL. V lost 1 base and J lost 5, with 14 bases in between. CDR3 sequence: CASSQVGGAGYGYTF. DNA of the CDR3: TGCGCCAGCAGCCAAGTGGGGGGGGCAGGATATGGCTACACCTTC.

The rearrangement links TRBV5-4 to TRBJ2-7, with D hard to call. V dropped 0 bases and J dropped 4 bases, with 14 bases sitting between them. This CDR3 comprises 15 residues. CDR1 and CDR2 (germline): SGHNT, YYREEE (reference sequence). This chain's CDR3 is CASSLGAGQNYEQYV. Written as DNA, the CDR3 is TGTGCCAGCAGCTTGGGTGCTGGGCAGAATTACGAGCAGTACGTC.

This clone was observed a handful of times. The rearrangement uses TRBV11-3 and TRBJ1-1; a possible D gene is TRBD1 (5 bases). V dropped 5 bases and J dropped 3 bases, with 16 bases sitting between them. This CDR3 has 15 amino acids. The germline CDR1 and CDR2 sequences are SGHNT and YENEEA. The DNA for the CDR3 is TGTGCCAGCAGCCCCGGGGGGACTCAGGACACTGAAGCTTTCTTT. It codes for CASSPGGTQDTEAFF.

CDR3 sequence reads: CASSEVLTGSGYEQYF. CDR3 DNA: TGTGCCAGCAGTGAAGTCCTTACAGGGTCTGGCTACGAGCAGTACTTC. The chain joins TRBV6-1 to TRBJ2-7; D is possibly TRBD1 (6 bases). The CDR3 is made up of 16 amino acids. Per the germline V gene, CDR1 is MNHNS and CDR2 is SASEGT. Trimming took off 1 base at V and 3 bases at J, with 16 bases between the two ends.

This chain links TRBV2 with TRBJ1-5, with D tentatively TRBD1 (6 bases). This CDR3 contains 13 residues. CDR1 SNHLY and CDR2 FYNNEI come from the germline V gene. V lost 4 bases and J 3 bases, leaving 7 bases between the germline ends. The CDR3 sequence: CASSGDTNQPQHF. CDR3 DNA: TGTGCCAGCAGTGGGGACACCAATCAGCCCCAGCATTTT.

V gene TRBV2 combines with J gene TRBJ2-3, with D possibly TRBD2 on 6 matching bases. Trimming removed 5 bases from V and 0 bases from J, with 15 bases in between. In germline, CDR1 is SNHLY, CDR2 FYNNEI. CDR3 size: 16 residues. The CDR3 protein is CASSPEGPGSTDTQYF. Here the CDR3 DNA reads TGTGCCAGCAGTCCGGAGGGCCCTGGTAGCACAGATACGCAGTATTTT.

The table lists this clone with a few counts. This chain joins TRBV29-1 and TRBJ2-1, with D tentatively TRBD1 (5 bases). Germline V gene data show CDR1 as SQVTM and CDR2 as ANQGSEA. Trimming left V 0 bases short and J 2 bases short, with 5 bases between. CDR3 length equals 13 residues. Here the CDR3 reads CSVEDRAYNEQFF. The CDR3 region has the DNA TGCAGCGTTGAAGACAGGGCCTACAATGAGCAGTTCTTC.

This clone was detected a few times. CDR3 coding DNA: TGTGCCAGCAGCTTAAGGGGGGAGTACAATGAGCAGTTCTTC. Protein sequence: CASSLRGEYNEQFF. The gene calls are TRBV7-3 and TRBJ2-1; D perhaps matches TRBD2 (6 bases). The germline V gene has CDR1 SGHTA and CDR2 FQGTGA. V lost 1 base and J lost 4, with 8 bases in between. CDR3 length: 14 amino acids.

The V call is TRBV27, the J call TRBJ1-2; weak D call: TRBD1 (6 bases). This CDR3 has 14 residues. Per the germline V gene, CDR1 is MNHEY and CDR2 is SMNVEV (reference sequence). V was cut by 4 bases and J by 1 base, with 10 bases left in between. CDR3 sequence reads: CASSSTGVNYGYTF. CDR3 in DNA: TGTGCCAGCAGTTCGACAGGAGTTAACTATGGCTACACCTTC.

In nucleotides, the CDR3 is TGTGCCAGCAGTCACTCCGGGACTAGCGCTTACAATGAGCAGTTCTTC. Protein: CASSHSGTSAYNEQFF. The chain combines TRBV7-2 with TRBJ2-1; 10 positions match TRBD2. The V gene's germline CDR1 is SGHTA and CDR2 FQGNSA. Trimming removed 6 bases from V and 4 bases from J; junction bases left unmatched: 9. The CDR3 totals 16 residues.

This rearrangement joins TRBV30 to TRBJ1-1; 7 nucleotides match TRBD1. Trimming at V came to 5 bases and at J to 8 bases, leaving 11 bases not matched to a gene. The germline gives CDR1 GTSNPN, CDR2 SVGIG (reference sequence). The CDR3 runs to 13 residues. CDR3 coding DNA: TGTGCCTGGGACGCGGGACAGCCGAGGGAAGCTTTCTTT. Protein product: CAWDAGQPREAFF.

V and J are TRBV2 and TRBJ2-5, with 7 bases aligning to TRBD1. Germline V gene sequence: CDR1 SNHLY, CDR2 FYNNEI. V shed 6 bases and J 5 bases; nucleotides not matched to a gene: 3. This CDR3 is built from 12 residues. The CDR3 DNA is TGTGCCAGCAGCTCACAGGGGGAGACCCAGTACTTC. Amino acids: CASSSQGETQYF.

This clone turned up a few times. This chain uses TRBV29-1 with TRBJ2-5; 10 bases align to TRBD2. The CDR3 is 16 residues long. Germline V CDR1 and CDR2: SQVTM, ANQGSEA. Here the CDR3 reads CTCEGLAGADPETQYF. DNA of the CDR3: TGCACCTGCGAGGGGCTAGCGGGAGCGGACCCAGAGACCCAGTACTTC.